This is a list of T cell receptor beta chains from one sample in a study of blood T cell repertoires in COVID-19. Sequencing was performed with immunoSEQ multiplex PCR; in TCRdb, only in-frame clones are kept and a portion is missing. This table holds some 260,000 clones, around 87% found once. Material for sequencing was PBMCs or T cells enriched from blood (not recorded which). The source of these receptors is a woman between 25 and 40 years old with acute COVID-19. Both conserved end residues are trimmed from each CDR3. The order of the fields is J gene, CDR3 length, V gene, CDR3 protein.

TRBJ1-2 | 12 | TRBV6-5 | ASSLDTGGYGYT
TRBJ1-3 | 13 | TRBV3-1/TRBV3-2 | ASSSATGQGNTIY
TRBJ2-1 | 11 | TRBV2 | ASDRGLNNEQF
TRBJ2-7 | 15 | TRBV5-1 | ASSSSGQGGWAYEQY
TRBJ2-7 | 14 | TRBV7-6 | ASSLGPGQGSYEQY
TRBJ2-3 | 13 | TRBV6-5 | ASSERGTHTDTQY
TRBJ2-3 | 12 | TRBV11-1 | ASSPRLAVDTQY
TRBJ2-7 | 11 | TRBV13 | ASNAYRESEQY
TRBJ1-2 | 12 | TRBV6-2/TRBV6-3 | ASSYTLRSEGYT
TRBJ2-5 | 20 | TRBV10-3 | AISESPRSASGGAQWSETQY
TRBJ1-2 | 11 | TRBV19 | ASSIGGDYGYT
TRBJ2-7 | 12 | TRBV10-3 | AINSGQGAREQY
TRBJ2-3 | 13 | TRBV5-1 | ASSFSGGSTDTQY
TRBJ1-2 | 11 | TRBV6-5 | ATRRAGVYGYT
TRBJ1-2 | 12 | TRBV7-2 | ASSLAAANYGYT
TRBJ2-1 | 11 | TRBV12-3/TRBV12-4 | ASSQGPYNEQF
TRBJ1-6 | 12 | TRBV19 | ASSIWSYNSPLH
TRBJ2-1 | 14 | TRBV7-9 | ASSHVSEVRDNEQF
TRBJ2-7 | 11 | TRBV7-2 | ASSTGLLPEQY
TRBJ2-7 | 12 | TRBV28 | ASSSADRGYEQY
TRBJ2-3 | 13 | TRBV28 | ATMGGTLGTDTQY
TRBJ1-2 | 12 | TRBV27 | ASSRDRDLYGYT
TRBJ2-7 | 13 | TRBV19 | ASSRKGQGEYEQY
TRBJ2-7 | 17 | TRBV11-3 | ASSPGTSGRNPRGGEQY
TRBJ2-7 | 11 | TRBV27 | ASSPGLAHEQY
TRBJ2-7 | 12 | TRBV15 | ATSSTGYSYEQY